The 13 T cell receptor beta chains listed next were all sequenced from one sample in a study of shared clonotypes between healthy human individuals. Terminally differentiated effector memory CD45RA+ cells were excluded by CCR7 positive selection of CD45RO-negative cells. Produced via immunoSEQ multiplex PCR; TCRdb's table is partial and in-frame only. The data contain hundreds of thousands of clones, about 95% of them singletons. Sample: naive CD8+ T cells sorted from blood. Receptors originate from a woman in her thirties in good health.

This sequence joins TRBV10-1 and TRBJ2-7; possibly TRBD1 for D (5 bases). Per germline, CDR1 WNHNN and CDR2 SYGVQD (reference sequence). V lost 8 bases, J lost 2 bases, and 13 bases lay in between. CDR3 length: 13 residues. In DNA, the CDR3 is TGCGCCAGCTCCTCAGGGCTCACCTACGAGCAGTACTTC. Residues: CASSSGLTYEQYF.

Turning to this clone: Other DNA variants within this sample encode the same CDR3. This chain's CDR3 is CASSFGQGYEQYF. CDR3 in DNA: TGTGCCAGCAGTTTCGGGCAGGGCTACGAGCAGTACTTC. This sequence joins TRBV27 and TRBJ2-7; possibly TRBD1 for D (5 bases). The germline V gene encodes CDR1 MNHEY and CDR2 SMNVEV (reference sequence). CDR3 length equals 13 residues. The V end lost 3 bases, the J end lost 3 bases, and 9 bases lay between the germline ends.

V is TRBV21-1 and J is TRBJ1-1; TRBD1, the table's D call, was not compared with the DNA. TRBV21-1 corresponds to a pseudogene. CDR3 length equals 19 residues. DNA of the CDR3: TGTGCCAGCAATAGGGACAGTGCTCGCCCCGGGAAACGGAACACTGAAGCTTTCTTT. Translation: CASNRDSARPGKRNTEAFF.

The CDR3 sequence is CASSPTRGNEQFF. Written as DNA, the CDR3 is TGTGCCAGCAGCCCCACCCGGGGGAATGAGCAGTTCTTC. The chain joins TRBV27 to TRBJ2-1, with a tentative D call TRBD2 (6 bases). The CDR3 loop spans 13 amino acids. CDR1 and CDR2 (germline): MNHEY, SMNVEV (reference sequence). V lost 6 bases and J 7 bases, leaving 13 bases between the germline ends.

This chain uses TRBV28 with TRBJ1-1, with TRBD1 matching over 7 bases. V lost 3 bases to trimming and J lost 0 bases; unmatched junction nucleotides: 13. Per germline, CDR1 MDHEN and CDR2 SYDVKM. The CDR3 covers 18 residues. In DNA, the CDR3 is TGTGCCAGCAGTTTTTTGTTTTCTGGGGACAGAATGAACACTGAAGCTTTCTTT. It translates to CASSFLFSGDRMNTEAFF.

The genes are TRBV7-9 and TRBJ1-1, with a weak D call TRBD1 (6 bases). CDR1 is SEHNR, CDR2 FQNEAQ, per germline (reference sequence). CDR3 length: 14 residues. Trimming took off 5 bases at V and 6 bases at J, with 16 bases between the two ends. CDR3 in DNA: TGTGCCAGCAGCACCCACAAGGGACACCCTGAAGCTTTCTTT. It specifies CASSTHKGHPEAFF. Complete variable domain (other parts from reference TRBV7-9 and TRBJ1-1): DTGVSQNPRHKITKRGQNVTFRCDPISEHNRLYWYRQTLGQGPEFLTYFQNEAQLEKSRLLSDRFSAERPKGSFSTLEIQRTEQGDSAMYLCASSTHKGHPEAFFGQGTRLTVV.

The chain couples TRBV4-1 to TRBJ2-7; either TRBD1 or TRBD2 may supply D (5 bases each). CDR1 and CDR2 (germline): MGHRA, YSYEKL. Trimming shortened V by 0 bases and J by 4 bases, and 13 bases separated the two germline ends. The CDR3 extends over 15 amino acids. CDR3 nucleotide sequence: TGCGCCAGCAGCCAAGACCGAGGCAGGGAGTACGAGCAGTACTTC. Translating gives CASSQDRGREYEQYF.

A word on this clone: This CDR3 is also generated by other DNA sequences in the sample. V gene TRBV7-9 combines with J gene TRBJ2-1; D is unresolved. CDR3 length equals 11 residues. V lost 3 bases and J lost 9, with 6 bases in between. Looked up from germline, CDR1 is SEHNR and CDR2 is FQNEAQ (reference sequence). CDR3 sequence reads: CASSFGSEQFF. CDR3 nucleotide sequence: TGTGCCAGCAGCTTTGGTAGTGAGCAGTTCTTC.

The chain links TRBV14 to TRBJ2-1; 8 positions agree with TRBD2. With 2 bases clipped from V and 9 bases from J, the junction kept 9 bases outside the gene matches. This CDR3 comprises 15 residues. Germline V gene data show CDR1 as SGHDN and CDR2 as FVKESK. CDR3 bases: TGTGCCAGCAGCCAACACGGGACTAGGGCTGCTGAGCAGTTCTTC. Its translation is CASSQHGTRAAEQFF.

The rearrangement joins TRBV6-5 to TRBJ2-7; D might be TRBD1 (6 bases). The length of the CDR3 is 12 residues. CDR1 is MNHEY, CDR2 SVGAGI, per germline. V was cut by 6 bases and J by 5 bases, with 11 bases left in between. CDR3 amino acids: CASSPTGHEQYF. DNA for the CDR3: TGTGCCAGCAGCCCGACAGGTCACGAGCAGTACTTC.

The V gene is TRBV5-1, the J gene TRBJ2-5, with 10 bases matching TRBD1. This CDR3 has 14 amino acids. V lost 3 bases and J lost 3; bases outside the gene matches: 2. Looked up from germline, CDR1 is SGHRS and CDR2 is YFSETQ. The CDR3: CASSSGTGEETQYF. The CDR3 DNA reads as TGCGCCAGCAGCTCCGGGACAGGGGAAGAGACCCAGTACTTC.

The CDR3 loop reads CASSFPTGGSYEQYF. CDR3 DNA: TGTGCCAGCAGCTTCCCTACAGGGGGATCCTACGAGCAGTACTTC. V gene TRBV13 combines with J gene TRBJ2-7, with 8 bases aligning to TRBD1. The CDR3 spans 15 residues. Germline trimming cut 3 bases from V and 1 base from J; bases unmatched to any gene: 5. Germline CDR1 reads PRHDT; CDR2 reads FYEKMQ (reference sequence).

The chain couples TRBV28 to TRBJ1-2, with D hard to call. In germline, CDR1 is MDHEN, CDR2 SYDVKM. This CDR3 has 12 residues. Trimming pared 6 bases from V and 4 bases from J, leaving 9 bases between. The CDR3 coding sequence is TGTGCCAGCAGCAACGAAGCCTATGGCTACACCTTC. Translating gives CASSNEAYGYTF.